This T cell receptor (beta chain) was recovered during a study of post-analysis software for immune sequencing data. The CDR3 is 15 amino acids. The ends lost 2 bases at V and 4 bases at J; junction bases unmatched: 5. The germline V gene has CDR1 MNHEY and CDR2 SMNVEV (reference sequence). Included in the TCR beta cDNA libraries were unique molecular identifiers. Out of roughly 0.85 to 11 million T cells, roughly 0.5 million cDNA molecules were generated. TCRdb re-called the PCR reads with MiXCR, one entry per CDR3 protein. The sample contains some 500,000 distinct CDR3 sequences, roughly 45% of which appear only once. Study observations and caveats: TRBV5-6, TRBV5-1 and TRBV20-1 were among a few TRBV segments more frequent in patients than controls. F measure showed strong co-clustering of same-batch samples. Controls significantly exceeded multiple sclerosis patients in normalized Chao1 diversity.

In regard to this clonotype: Its antigen remains unidentified.

The genes are TRBV27 and TRBJ2-7, with 10 positions matching TRBD2. The TCR originated in a girl between 5 and 17 years old with multiple sclerosis. Sequenced material: blood. The CDR3 spells CASSLSTSGIYEQYF. The CDR3 DNA reads as TGTGCCAGCAGTTTAAGTACTAGCGGGATATACGAGCAGTACTTC.